This T cell receptor (beta chain) was captured in a study of T-cell memory formation after mild COVID-19. This clonotype turned up a few times. One entry per CDR3 protein, called by TCRdb with MiXCR from the 5' RACE reads. The sample contains some 100,000 distinct CDR3 sequences, 11% of which appear only once. The sequence derives from a young man who had mild COVID-19 (a few samples of this study predate the infection). Cell type and time point are not known. What was sequenced was PBMCs or a T cell subset sorted from them (not recorded which).

This CDR3 reads CASSLSPLQGEVQYF. In nucleotides, the CDR3 is TGTGCCAGCAGCTTATCCCCTCTACAGGGGGAGGTTCAGTACTTC. This chain links TRBV7-9 with TRBJ2-4; 8 bases match TRBD1. The CDR3 is 15 amino acids. Germline V gives CDR1 SEHNR, CDR2 FQNEAQ (reference sequence). The trim removed 2 bases at V and 11 bases at J, leaving 11 bases unmatched. Filled out from reference TRBV7-9 and TRBJ2-4, the complete variable domain reads DTGVSQNPRHKITKRGQNVTFRCDPISEHNRLYWYRQTLGQGPEFLTYFQNEAQLEKSRLLSDRFSAERPKGSFSTLEIQRTEQGDSAMYLCASSLSPLQGEVQYFGAGTRLSVL.